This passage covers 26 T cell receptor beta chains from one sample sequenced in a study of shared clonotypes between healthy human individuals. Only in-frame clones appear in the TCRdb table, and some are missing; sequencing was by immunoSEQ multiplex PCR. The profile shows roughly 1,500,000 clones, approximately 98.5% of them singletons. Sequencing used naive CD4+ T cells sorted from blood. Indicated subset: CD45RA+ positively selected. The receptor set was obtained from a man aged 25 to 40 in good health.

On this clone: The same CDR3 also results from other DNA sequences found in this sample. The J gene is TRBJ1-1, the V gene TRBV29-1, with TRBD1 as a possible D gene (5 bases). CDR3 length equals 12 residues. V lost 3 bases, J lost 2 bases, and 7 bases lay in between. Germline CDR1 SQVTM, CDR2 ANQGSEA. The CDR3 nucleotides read TGCAGCGTTGACAGGGTCAACACTGAAGCTTTCTTT. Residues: CSVDRVNTEAFF.

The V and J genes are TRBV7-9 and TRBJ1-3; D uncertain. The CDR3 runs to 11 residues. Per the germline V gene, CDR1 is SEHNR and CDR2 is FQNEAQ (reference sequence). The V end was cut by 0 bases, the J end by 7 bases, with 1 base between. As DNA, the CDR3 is TGTGCCAGCAGCTTAGCCAACACCATATATTTT. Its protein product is CASSLANTIYF. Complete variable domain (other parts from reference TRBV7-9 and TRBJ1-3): DTGVSQNPRHKITKRGQNVTFRCDPISEHNRLYWYRQTLGQGPEFLTYFQNEAQLEKSRLLSDRFSAERPKGSFSTLEIQRTEQGDSAMYLCASSLANTIYFGEGSWLTVV.

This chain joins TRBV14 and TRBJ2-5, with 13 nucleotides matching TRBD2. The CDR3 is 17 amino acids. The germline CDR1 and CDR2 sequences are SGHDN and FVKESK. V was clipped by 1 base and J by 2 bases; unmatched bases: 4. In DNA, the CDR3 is TGTGCCAGCAGCCAAGGACGGACTAGCGGGAGTCAAGAGACCCAGTACTTC. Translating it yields CASSQGRTSGSQETQYF.

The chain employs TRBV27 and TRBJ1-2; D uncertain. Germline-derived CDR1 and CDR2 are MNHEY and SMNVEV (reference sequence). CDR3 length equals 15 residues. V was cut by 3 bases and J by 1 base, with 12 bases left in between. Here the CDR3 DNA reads TGTGCCAGCAGTTTTCTTCCCCAGAGTAACTATGGCTACACCTTC. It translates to CASSFLPQSNYGYTF.

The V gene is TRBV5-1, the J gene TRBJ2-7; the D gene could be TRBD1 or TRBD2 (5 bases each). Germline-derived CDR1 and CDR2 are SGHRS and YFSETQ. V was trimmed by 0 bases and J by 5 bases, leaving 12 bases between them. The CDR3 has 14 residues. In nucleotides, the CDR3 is TGCGCCAGCAGCTTGGCAGGGACCAGGGACGAGCAGTACTTC. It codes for CASSLAGTRDEQYF.

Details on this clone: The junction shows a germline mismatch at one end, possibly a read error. CDR3 protein: CASSLVSAGELFF. The CDR3, as DNA: TGTGCTAGCAGCTTAGTCTCTGCCGGGGAGCTGTTTTTT. The gene calls are TRBV7-7 and TRBJ2-2, with D hard to call. Germline V gene lookup returns CDR1 SSHAT and CDR2 FNYEAQ (reference sequence). The CDR3 is 13 amino acids. Drawing the rest from reference TRBV7-7 and TRBJ2-2, the complete variable domain is GAGVSQSPRYKVTKRGQDVTLRCDPISSHATLYWYQQALGQGPEFLTYFNYEAQPDKSGLPSDRFSAERPEGSISTLTIQRTEQRDSAMYRCASSLVSAGELFFGEGSRLTVL.

Written as DNA, the CDR3 is TGTGCCAGCAGTCAGACTAGCGGGAGCTCCTACGAGCAGTACTTC. This sequence encodes CASSQTSGSSYEQYF. The chain employs TRBV6-4 and TRBJ2-7; 12 nucleotides match TRBD2. Germline V gene data show CDR1 as MRHNA and CDR2 as SNTAGT. CDR3 length: 15 residues. The V gene end was trimmed by 5 bases and the J gene end by 0 bases; junction bases not matched to a gene: 2.

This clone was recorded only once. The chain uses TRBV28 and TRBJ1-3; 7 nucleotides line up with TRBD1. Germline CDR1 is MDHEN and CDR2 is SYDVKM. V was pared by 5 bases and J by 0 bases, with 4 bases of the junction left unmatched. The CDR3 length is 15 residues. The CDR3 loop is CASSVGTVSGNTIYF. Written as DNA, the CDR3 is TGTGCCAGCAGTGTCGGGACAGTCTCTGGAAACACCATATATTTT.

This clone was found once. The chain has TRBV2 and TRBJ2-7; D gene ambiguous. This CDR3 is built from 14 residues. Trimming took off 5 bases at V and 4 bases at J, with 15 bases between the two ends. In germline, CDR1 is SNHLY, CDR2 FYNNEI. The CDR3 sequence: CASSPQTTSYEQYF. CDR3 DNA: TGTGCCAGCAGTCCCCAGACCACTTCTTACGAGCAGTACTTC. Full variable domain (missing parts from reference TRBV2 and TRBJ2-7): EPEVTQTPSHQVTQMGQEVILRCVPISNHLYFYWYRQILGQKVEFLVSFYNNEISEKSEIFDDQFSVERPDGSNFTLKIRSTKLEDSAMYFCASSPQTTSYEQYFGPGTRLTVT.

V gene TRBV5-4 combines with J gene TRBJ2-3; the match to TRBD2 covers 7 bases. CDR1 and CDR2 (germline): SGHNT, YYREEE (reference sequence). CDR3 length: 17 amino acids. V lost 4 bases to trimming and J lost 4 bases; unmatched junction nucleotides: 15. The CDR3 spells CASSHLTSPEHADTQYF. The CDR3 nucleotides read TGTGCCAGCAGCCACCTGACTAGCCCGGAACACGCAGATACGCAGTATTTT.

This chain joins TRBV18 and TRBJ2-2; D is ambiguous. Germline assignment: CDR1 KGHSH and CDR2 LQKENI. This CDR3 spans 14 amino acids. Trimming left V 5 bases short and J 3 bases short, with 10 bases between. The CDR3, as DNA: TGTGCCAGCTCAGCCTTACCAGACACCGGGGAGCTGTTTTTT. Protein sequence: CASSALPDTGELFF. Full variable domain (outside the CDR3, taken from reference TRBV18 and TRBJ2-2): NAGVMQNPRHLVRRRGQEARLRCSPMKGHSHVYWYRQLPEEGLKFMVYLQKENIIDESGMPKERFSAEFPKEGPSILRIQQVVRGDSAAYFCASSALPDTGELFFGEGSRLTVL.

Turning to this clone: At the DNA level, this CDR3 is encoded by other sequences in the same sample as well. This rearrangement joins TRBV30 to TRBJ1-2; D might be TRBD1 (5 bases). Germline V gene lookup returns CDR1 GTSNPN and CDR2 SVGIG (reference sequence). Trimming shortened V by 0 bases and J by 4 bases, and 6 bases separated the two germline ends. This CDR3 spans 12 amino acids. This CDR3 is CAWSVGVYGYTF. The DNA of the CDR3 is TGTGCCTGGAGTGTAGGGGTCTATGGCTACACCTTC.

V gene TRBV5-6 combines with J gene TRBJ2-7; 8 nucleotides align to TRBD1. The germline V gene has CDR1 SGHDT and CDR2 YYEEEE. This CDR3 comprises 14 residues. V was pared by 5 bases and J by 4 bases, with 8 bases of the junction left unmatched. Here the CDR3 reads CASRPGTGHYEQYF. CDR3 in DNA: TGTGCCAGCAGACCAGGGACAGGACATTACGAGCAGTACTTC.

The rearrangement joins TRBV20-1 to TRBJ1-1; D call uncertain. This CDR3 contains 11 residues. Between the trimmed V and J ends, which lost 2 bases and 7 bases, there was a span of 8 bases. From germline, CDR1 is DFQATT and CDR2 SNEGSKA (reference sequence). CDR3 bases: TGCAGTGCTAGATCCCCGGATGAAGCTTTCTTT. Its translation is CSARSPDEAFF.

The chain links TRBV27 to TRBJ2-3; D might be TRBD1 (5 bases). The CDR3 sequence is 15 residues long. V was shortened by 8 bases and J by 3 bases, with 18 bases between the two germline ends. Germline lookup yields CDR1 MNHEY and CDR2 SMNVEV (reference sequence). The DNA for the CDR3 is TGTGCCAGCGCACCGGTGGGGCGAGGAACAGATACGCAGTATTTT. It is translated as CASAPVGRGTDTQYF.

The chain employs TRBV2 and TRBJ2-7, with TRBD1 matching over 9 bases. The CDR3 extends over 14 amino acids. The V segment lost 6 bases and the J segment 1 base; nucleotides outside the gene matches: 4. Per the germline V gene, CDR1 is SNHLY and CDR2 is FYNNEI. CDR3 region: CASSLGQGSYEQYF. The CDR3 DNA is TGTGCCAGCAGCCTGGGACAGGGATCCTACGAGCAGTACTTC.

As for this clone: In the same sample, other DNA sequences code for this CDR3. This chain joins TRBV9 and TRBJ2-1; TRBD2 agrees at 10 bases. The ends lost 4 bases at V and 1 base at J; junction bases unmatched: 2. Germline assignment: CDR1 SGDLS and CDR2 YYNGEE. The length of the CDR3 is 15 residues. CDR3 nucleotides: TGTGCCAGCAGCACTAGCGGGACGTCCTACAATGAGCAGTTCTTC. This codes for CASSTSGTSYNEQFF.

This CDR3 reads CASSSPVNNEQFF. As DNA, the CDR3 is TGTGCCAGCTCATCTCCGGTAAACAATGAGCAGTTCTTC. V and J are TRBV18 and TRBJ2-1; no reliable D call. This CDR3 is built from 13 residues. Germline V lookup: CDR1 KGHSH, CDR2 LQKENI. Trimming cost V 5 bases and J 5 bases, with 10 bases left between them.

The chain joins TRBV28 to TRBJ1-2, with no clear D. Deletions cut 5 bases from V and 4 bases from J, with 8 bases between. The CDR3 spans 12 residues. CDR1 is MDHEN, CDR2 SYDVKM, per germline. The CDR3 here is CASSPRAYGYTF. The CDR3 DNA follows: TGTGCCAGCAGTCCCCGAGCCTATGGCTACACCTTC.

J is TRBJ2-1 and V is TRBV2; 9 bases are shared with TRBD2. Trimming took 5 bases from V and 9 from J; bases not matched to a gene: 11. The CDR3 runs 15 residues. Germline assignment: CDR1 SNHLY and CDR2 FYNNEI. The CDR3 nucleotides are TGTGCCAGCAGTCTTGGGGTAGCGGGAGAGACTGAGCAGTTCTTC. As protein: CASSLGVAGETEQFF.

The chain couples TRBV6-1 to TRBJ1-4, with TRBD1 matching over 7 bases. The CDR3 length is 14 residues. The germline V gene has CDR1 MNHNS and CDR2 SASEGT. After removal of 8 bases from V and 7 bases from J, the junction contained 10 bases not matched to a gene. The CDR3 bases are TGTGCCAGCGTGCGGGACAGAACGTCTGAAAAACTGTTTTTT. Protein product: CASVRDRTSEKLFF.

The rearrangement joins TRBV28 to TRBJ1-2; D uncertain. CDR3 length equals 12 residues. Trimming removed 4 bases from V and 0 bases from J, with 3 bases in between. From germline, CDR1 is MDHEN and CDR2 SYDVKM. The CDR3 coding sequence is TGTGCCAGCAGTTGGACTAACTATGGCTACACCTTC. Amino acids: CASSWTNYGYTF.

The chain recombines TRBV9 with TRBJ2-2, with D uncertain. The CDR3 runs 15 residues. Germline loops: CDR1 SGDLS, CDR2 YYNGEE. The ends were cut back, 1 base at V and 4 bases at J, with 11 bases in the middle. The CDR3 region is CASSVKPGATGELFF. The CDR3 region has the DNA TGTGCCAGCAGCGTAAAACCCGGAGCCACCGGGGAGCTGTTTTTT.

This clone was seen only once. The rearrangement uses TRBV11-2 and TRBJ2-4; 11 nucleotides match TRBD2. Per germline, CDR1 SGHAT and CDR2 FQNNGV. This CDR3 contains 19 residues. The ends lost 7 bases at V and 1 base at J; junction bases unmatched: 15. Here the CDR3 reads CASTAQWLAGGEAKNIQYF. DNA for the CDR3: TGTGCCAGCACCGCCCAGTGGCTAGCGGGAGGAGAGGCCAAAAACATTCAGTACTTC.

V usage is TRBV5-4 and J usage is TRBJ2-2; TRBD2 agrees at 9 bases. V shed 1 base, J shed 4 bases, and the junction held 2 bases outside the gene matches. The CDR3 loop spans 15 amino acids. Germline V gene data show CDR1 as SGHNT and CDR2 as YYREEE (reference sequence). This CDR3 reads CASSLSGRLTGELFF. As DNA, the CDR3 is TGTGCCAGCAGCTTGAGCGGGAGGCTCACCGGGGAGCTGTTTTTT.

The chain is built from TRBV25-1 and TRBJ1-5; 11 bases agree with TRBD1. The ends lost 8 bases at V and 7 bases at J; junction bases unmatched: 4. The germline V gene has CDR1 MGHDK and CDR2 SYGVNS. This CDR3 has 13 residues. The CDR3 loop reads CASSGTGGQPQHF. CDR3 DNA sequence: TGTGCCAGCTCAGGGACAGGGGGACAGCCCCAGCATTTT.